This TCR beta chain was observed in a study of blood T cell repertoires in COVID-19. In the study overall: Both acute and convalescent COVID-19 samples were obtained from the United States, Italy and Spain. PBMCs, B-cell-depleted T cells, or T cells provided the cDNA or gDNA that made up the material.

Study processing details: Nucleated cell number was recorded as an estimate derived from reference gene primer amplification. TCRdb's copy holds only in-frame clones and misses some; the assay was immunoSEQ multiplex PCR. V, J and clone size are those of that table, while D and trimming were read from the DNA. This sample has approximately 50,000 clones, with 86% found just once. The V and J ends lost 8 bases and 6 bases, in that order; junction bases with no gene match: 4. The CDR3 contains 12 residues. Germline-derived CDR1 and CDR2 are MNHEY and SMNVEV (reference sequence). Sequenced input: peripheral blood. The source is a human donor in a cohort sampled during active COVID-19. The chain joins TRBV27 to TRBJ2-5; 9 nucleotides line up with TRBD1. The DNA for the CDR3 is TGTGCCAGCGGACAGGGGTTGAAGACCCAGTACTTC. It is translated as CASGQGLKTQYF.